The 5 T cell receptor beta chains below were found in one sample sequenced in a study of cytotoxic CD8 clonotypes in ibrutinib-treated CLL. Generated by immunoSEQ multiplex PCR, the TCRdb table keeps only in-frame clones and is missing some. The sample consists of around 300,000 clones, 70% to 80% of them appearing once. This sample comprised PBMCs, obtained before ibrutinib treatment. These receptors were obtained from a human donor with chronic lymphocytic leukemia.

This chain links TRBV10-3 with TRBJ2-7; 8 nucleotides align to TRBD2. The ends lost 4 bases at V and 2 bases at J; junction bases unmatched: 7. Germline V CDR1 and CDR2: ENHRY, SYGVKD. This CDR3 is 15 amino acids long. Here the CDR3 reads CAISGQAGVTYEQYF. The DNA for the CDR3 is TGTGCCATCAGTGGGCAAGCGGGAGTAACCTACGAGCAGTACTTC.

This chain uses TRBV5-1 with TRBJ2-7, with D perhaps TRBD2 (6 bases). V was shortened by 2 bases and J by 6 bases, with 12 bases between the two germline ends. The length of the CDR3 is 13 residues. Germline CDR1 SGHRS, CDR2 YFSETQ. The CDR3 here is CASSFGPGGEQYF. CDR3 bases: TGCGCCAGCAGCTTCGGACCCGGGGGCGAGCAGTACTTC. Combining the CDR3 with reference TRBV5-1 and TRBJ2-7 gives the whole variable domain KAGVTQTPRYLIKTRGQQVTLSCSPISGHRSVSWYQQTPGQGLQFLFEYFSETQRNKGNFPGRFSGRQFSNSRSEMNVSTLELGDSALYLCASSFGPGGEQYFGPGTRLTVT.

This CDR3 reads CASSPGSSGVGDTQYF. In DNA form, the CDR3 reads TGTGCCAGCAGCCCGGGCTCTAGCGGGGTGGGAGATACGCAGTATTTT. The chain couples TRBV7-3 to TRBJ2-3; the match to TRBD2 covers 9 bases. The CDR3 consists of 16 residues. The germline gives CDR1 SGHTA, CDR2 FQGTGA. V lost 5 bases and J lost 5; bases outside the gene matches: 11.

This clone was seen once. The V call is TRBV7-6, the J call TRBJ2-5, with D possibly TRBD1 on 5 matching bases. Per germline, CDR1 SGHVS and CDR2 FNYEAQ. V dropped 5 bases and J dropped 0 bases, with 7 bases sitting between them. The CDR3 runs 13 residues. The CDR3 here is CASSRQNQETQYF. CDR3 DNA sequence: TGTGCCAGCAGCCGACAGAACCAAGAGACCCAGTACTTC.

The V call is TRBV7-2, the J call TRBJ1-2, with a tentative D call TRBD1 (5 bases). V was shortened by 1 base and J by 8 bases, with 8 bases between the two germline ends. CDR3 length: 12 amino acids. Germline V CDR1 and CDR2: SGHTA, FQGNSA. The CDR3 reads CASSLDGDGYTF. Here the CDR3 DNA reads TGTGCCAGCAGCTTAGATGGGGACGGCTACACCTTC.